One and the same sample provided the 21 T cell receptor beta chains below, sequenced in a study of blood T cell repertoires in COVID-19 (dated by TCRdb to 2018 to 2021). Library generation was performed with the immunoSEQ multiplex PCR assay. TCRdb re-hosts the immuneACCESS table, in-frame sequences only. Its copies lack some clones; in the studies checked, an unresolved V gene accounts for under half of them, and the cause for the rest is not known. This sample holds approximately 240,000 clones; 75% to 90% were observed only once. Around 6% of the sample comes from the top ten. The specimen sequenced was PBMCs or T cells enriched from blood (not recorded which). The receptors come from a woman in her twenties or thirties with acute COVID-19.

The CDR3 DNA is TGTGCCAGCAGCAGCGCCTCAGGGGCCGGGGAGCTGTTTTTT. Protein: CASSSASGAGELFF. V usage is TRBV7-9 and J usage is TRBJ2-2; possible D gene TRBD1, 6 bases. Per the germline V gene, CDR1 is SEHNR and CDR2 is FQNEAQ (reference sequence). Between the trimmed V and J ends, which lost 5 bases and 6 bases, there was a span of 13 bases. The CDR3 runs to 14 residues.

The V gene is TRBV10-3, the J gene TRBJ1-4; perhaps TRBD1 as D (5 bases). With 6 bases removed from V and 1 base from J, the gap between germline ends came to 15 bases. This CDR3 spans 16 amino acids. CDR1 and CDR2 from the germline V gene are ENHRY and SYGVKD. In nucleotides, the CDR3 is TGTGCCATCAGCCACCCCCGACAGCGAACTAATGAAAAACTGTTTTTT. It specifies CAISHPRQRTNEKLFF.

The chain couples TRBV7-2 to TRBJ2-6, with D perhaps matching TRBD2 (6 bases). Germline-derived CDR1 and CDR2 are SGHTA and FQGNSA. The V end was cut by 2 bases, the J end by 0 bases, with 11 bases between. The CDR3 has 17 residues. For the CDR3, the DNA is TGTGCCAGCAGCTTAACTGGAGGGCCCTCTGGGGCCAACGTCCTGACTTTC. Translating gives CASSLTGGPSGANVLTF.

V gene TRBV5-6 combines with J gene TRBJ2-1, with 9 positions matching TRBD1. The V segment lost 3 bases and the J segment 9 bases; nucleotides outside the gene matches: 16. This CDR3 has 17 amino acids. CDR1 and CDR2 from the germline V gene are SGHDT and YYEEEE. The CDR3 spells CASSWMATGTGSVEQFF. In DNA, the CDR3 is TGTGCCAGCAGCTGGATGGCCACCGGGACAGGGTCAGTTGAGCAGTTCTTC.

The chain employs TRBV7-9 and TRBJ2-5; the D gene is possibly TRBD2 (5 bases). Trimming shortened V by 4 bases and J by 5 bases, and 20 bases separated the two germline ends. Germline CDR1 and CDR2: SEHNR and FQNEAQ (reference sequence). The CDR3 runs 16 residues. The CDR3 DNA is TGTGCCAGCAGCTCGACGGGGAGTCCGGTTGGCGAGACCCAGTACTTC. The encoded protein is CASSSTGSPVGETQYF. Full variable domain (outside the CDR3, taken from reference TRBV7-9 and TRBJ2-5): DTGVSQNPRHKITKRGQNVTFRCDPISEHNRLYWYRQTLGQGPEFLTYFQNEAQLEKSRLLSDRFSAERPKGSFSTLEIQRTEQGDSAMYLCASSSTGSPVGETQYFGPGTRLLVL.

The chain carries TRBV27 and TRBJ1-2, with D maybe TRBD1 (6 bases). This CDR3 has 17 amino acids. V shed 5 bases and J shed 0 bases, with 19 bases lying between them. CDR1 and CDR2 (germline): MNHEY, SMNVEV (reference sequence). The CDR3: CASSPGHHAVANYGYTF. The CDR3 nucleotides are TGTGCCAGCAGTCCGGGACACCATGCTGTAGCTAACTATGGCTACACCTTC.

This clone showed up many times. The rearrangement uses TRBV7-8 and TRBJ2-3; the match to TRBD2 covers 10 bases. The CDR3 totals 16 residues. J gave up 3 bases and V 0 bases, and 3 bases lay outside the gene matches. Germline CDR1 reads SGHVS; CDR2 reads FQNEAQ. In DNA form, the CDR3 reads TGTGCCAGCAGCTTAGCGCCTAGCGGGGGAACAGATACGCAGTATTTT. It specifies CASSLAPSGGTDTQYF.

The rearrangement links TRBV28 to TRBJ1-3; D is unresolved. The germline V gene has CDR1 MDHEN and CDR2 SYDVKM. This CDR3 region has 14 residues. With 7 bases removed from V and 2 bases from J, the gap between germline ends came to 12 bases. CDR3 amino acids: CASMAQLAGNTIYF. The DNA for the CDR3 is TGTGCCAGCATGGCGCAGCTAGCTGGAAACACCATATATTTT.

The V gene is TRBV12-3 or TRBV12-4, the J gene TRBJ2-1; D ambiguous. The CDR3 runs 13 residues. Trimming took off 8 bases at V and 0 bases at J, with 8 bases between the two ends. In DNA form, the CDR3 reads TGTGCCAGCTGCGCTAGCTCCTACAATGAGCAGTTCTTC. Translated, it gives CASCASSYNEQFF.

The rearrangement links TRBV7-2 to TRBJ2-3; unclear D gene. The CDR3 sequence is 16 residues long. Trimming stripped 1 base from V and 2 bases from J, with 13 bases between. Germline V gene data show CDR1 as SGHTA and CDR2 as FQGNSA. The CDR3 protein is CASSLVAVRHTDTQYF. As DNA, the CDR3 is TGTGCCAGCAGCTTAGTCGCTGTCCGACACACAGATACGCAGTATTTT. Variable domain in full (rest from reference TRBV7-2 and TRBJ2-3): GAGVSQSPSNKVTEKGKDVELRCDPISGHTALYWYRQSLGQGLEFLIYFQGNSAPDKSGLPSDRFSAERTGGSVSTLTIQRTQQEDSAVYLCASSLVAVRHTDTQYFGPGTRLTVL.

DNA of the CDR3: TGCGCCAGCAGCCAAGAGACCGGGGCTAATGAAAAACTGTTTTTT. Its translation: CASSQETGANEKLFF. V and J are TRBV4-1 and TRBJ1-4; no definite D call. V lost 0 bases and J 3 bases, leaving 8 bases between the germline ends. The germline gives CDR1 MGHRA, CDR2 YSYEKL. This CDR3 comprises 15 residues.

The chain carries TRBV3-1 (or the pseudogene TRBV3-2) and TRBJ1-5, with 11 bases matching TRBD1. V was clipped by 3 bases and J by 0 bases; unmatched bases: 4. The germline gives CDR1 LGHDT, CDR2 YNNKEL (reference sequence). This CDR3 contains 17 residues. CDR3 residues: CASSHGDRGFSNQPQHF. The CDR3 DNA follows: TGTGCCAGCAGCCATGGGGACAGGGGGTTTAGCAATCAGCCCCAGCATTTT.

V and J are TRBV18 and TRBJ1-1; no definite D call. Trimming removed 3 bases from V and 1 base from J, with 18 bases in between. This CDR3 has 17 amino acids. Germline CDR1 reads KGHSH; CDR2 reads LQKENI. The CDR3 sequence: CASSPSYGAGGNTEAFF. The CDR3 region has the DNA TGTGCCAGCTCACCCTCTTACGGTGCGGGAGGGAACACTGAAGCTTTCTTT.

CDR3 residues: CASSPSTLGGIYGYTF. The CDR3 DNA sequence: TGTGCCAGCAGTCCCTCAACCCTCGGGGGTATCTATGGCTACACCTTC. This chain joins TRBV28 and TRBJ1-2; D is possibly TRBD1 (5 bases). Per the germline V gene, CDR1 is MDHEN and CDR2 is SYDVKM. V lost 5 bases and J 4 bases, leaving 20 bases between the germline ends. There are 16 residues in the CDR3.

CDR3 nucleotides: TGTGCCAGCAGCTACGGACAGGGGGCGGATGGCTACACCTTC. It translates to CASSYGQGADGYTF. The chain joins TRBV7-2 to TRBJ1-2; TRBD1 aligns across 11 bases. Germline CDR1 is SGHTA and CDR2 is FQGNSA. J lost 6 bases, V lost 4 bases, and 4 bases had no gene match. The CDR3 is 14 amino acids.

In its sample, this clone was seen a few times. The J gene is TRBJ1-2, the V gene TRBV28; D possibly corresponds to TRBD1 (6 bases). In germline, CDR1 is MDHEN, CDR2 SYDVKM. V was trimmed by 8 bases and J by 8 bases, leaving 18 bases between them. The CDR3 runs 13 residues. As DNA, the CDR3 is TGTGCCAGCTGCCCGCAGACAGGAAAGGGCTACACCTTC. This codes for CASCPQTGKGYTF.

The rearrangement uses TRBV7-3 and TRBJ2-7, with D perhaps TRBD2 (6 bases). Trimming removed 0 bases at V and 5 bases at J, with 14 bases between. This CDR3 spans 15 amino acids. Germline lookup yields CDR1 SGHTA and CDR2 FQGTGA. The CDR3 DNA reads as TGTGCCAGCAGCTTAACGGCGGGGATAGGCCACGAGCAGTACTTC. Its protein is CASSLTAGIGHEQYF.

This chain joins TRBV30 and TRBJ1-3; D is possibly TRBD1 (6 bases). Trimming removed 5 bases from V and 0 bases from J, with 11 bases in between. The CDR3 runs to 14 residues. Germline assignment: CDR1 GTSNPN and CDR2 SVGIG (reference sequence). The CDR3 protein is CAWAGEGSGNTIYF. CDR3 nucleotide sequence: TGTGCCTGGGCAGGGGAAGGCTCTGGAAACACCATATATTTT.

The CDR3 protein is CASTSGDRRGYTF. The CDR3 DNA sequence: TGTGCCAGCACCTCCGGGGACAGAAGGGGCTACACCTTC. V is TRBV12-3 or TRBV12-4 and J is TRBJ1-2, with TRBD1 matching over 7 bases. The junction had 10 bases not matched to a gene; V was cut back by 7 bases and J by 8 bases. This CDR3 comprises 13 residues.

The V gene is TRBV5-1, the J gene TRBJ1-2; 9 bases agree with TRBD1. The V gene's germline CDR1 is SGHRS and CDR2 YFSETQ. With 3 bases clipped from V and 4 bases from J, the junction kept 7 bases outside the gene matches. CDR3 length: 15 residues. Written as DNA, the CDR3 is TGCGCCAGCAGCTCCGGGACAGGGTACGGCTATGGCTACACCTTC. It is translated as CASSSGTGYGYGYTF. Drawing the rest from reference TRBV5-1 and TRBJ1-2, the complete variable domain is KAGVTQTPRYLIKTRGQQVTLSCSPISGHRSVSWYQQTPGQGLQFLFEYFSETQRNKGNFPGRFSGRQFSNSRSEMNVSTLELGDSALYLCASSSGTGYGYGYTFGSGTRLTVV.

The V gene is TRBV5-1, the J gene TRBJ2-5, with 11 bases matching TRBD2. This CDR3 spans 17 amino acids. V gave up 1 base and J gave up 1 base; unmatched junction bases: 6. CDR1 and CDR2 (germline): SGHRS, YFSETQ. The CDR3 here is CASSLSLAGGIQETQYF. DNA for the CDR3: TGCGCCAGCAGCTTGTCCCTAGCGGGAGGAATCCAAGAGACCCAGTACTTC.